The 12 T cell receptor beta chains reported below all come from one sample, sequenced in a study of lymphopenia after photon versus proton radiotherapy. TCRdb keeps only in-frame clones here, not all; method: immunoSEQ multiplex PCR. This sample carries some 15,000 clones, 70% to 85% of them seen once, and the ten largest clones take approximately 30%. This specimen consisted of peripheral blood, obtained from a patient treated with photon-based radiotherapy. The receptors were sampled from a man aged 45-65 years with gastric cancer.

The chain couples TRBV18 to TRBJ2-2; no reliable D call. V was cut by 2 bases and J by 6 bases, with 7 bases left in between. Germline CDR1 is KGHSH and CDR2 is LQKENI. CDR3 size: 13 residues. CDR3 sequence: CASSPWTSGELFF. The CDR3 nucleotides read TGTGCCAGCTCACCATGGACCTCCGGGGAGCTGTTTTTT.

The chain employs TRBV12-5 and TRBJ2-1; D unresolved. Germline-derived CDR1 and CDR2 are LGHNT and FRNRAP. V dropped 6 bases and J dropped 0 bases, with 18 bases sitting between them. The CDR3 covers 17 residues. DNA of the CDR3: TGTGCTAGTGGCCGGACCCCGGACGGTAGCTCCTACAATGAGCAGTTCTTC. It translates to CASGRTPDGSSYNEQFF. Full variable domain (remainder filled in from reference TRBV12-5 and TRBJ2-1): DARVTQTPRHKVTEMGQEVTMRCQPILGHNTVFWYRQTMMQGLELLAYFRNRAPLDDSGMPKDRFSAEMPDATLATLKIQPSEPRDSAVYFCASGRTPDGSSYNEQFFGPGTRLTVL.

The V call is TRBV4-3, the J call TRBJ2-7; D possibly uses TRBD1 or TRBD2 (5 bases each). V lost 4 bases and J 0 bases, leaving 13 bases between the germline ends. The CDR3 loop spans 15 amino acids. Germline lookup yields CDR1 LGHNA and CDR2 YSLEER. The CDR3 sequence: CASSRLRDGSYEQYF. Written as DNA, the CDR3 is TGCGCCAGCAGCCGACTCCGGGACGGCTCCTACGAGCAGTACTTC.

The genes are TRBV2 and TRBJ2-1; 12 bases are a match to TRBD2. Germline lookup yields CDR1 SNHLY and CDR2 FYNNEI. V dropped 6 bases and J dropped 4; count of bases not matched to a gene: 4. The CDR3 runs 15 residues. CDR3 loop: CASRRTSGGYNEQFF. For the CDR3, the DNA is TGTGCCAGCAGACGCACTAGCGGGGGGTACAATGAGCAGTTCTTC.

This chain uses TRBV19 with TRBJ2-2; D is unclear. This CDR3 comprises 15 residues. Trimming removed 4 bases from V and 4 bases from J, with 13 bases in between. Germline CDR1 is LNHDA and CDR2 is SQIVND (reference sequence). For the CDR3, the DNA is TGTGCCAGTAGTACCCGTGGTATGGGCACCGGGGAGCTGTTTTTT. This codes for CASSTRGMGTGELFF.

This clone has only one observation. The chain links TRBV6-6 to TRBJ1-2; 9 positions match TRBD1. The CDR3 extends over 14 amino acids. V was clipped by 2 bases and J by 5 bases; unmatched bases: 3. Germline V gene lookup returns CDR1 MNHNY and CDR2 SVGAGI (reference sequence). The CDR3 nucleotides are TGTGCCAGCAGTTACCGGACAGGGGTGTATGGCTACACCTTC. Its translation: CASSYRTGVYGYTF.

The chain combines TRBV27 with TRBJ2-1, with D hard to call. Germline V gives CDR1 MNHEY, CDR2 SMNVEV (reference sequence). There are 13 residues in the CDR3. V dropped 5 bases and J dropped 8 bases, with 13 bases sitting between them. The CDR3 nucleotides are TGTGCCAGCAGTCCCGGAGTTCGGCATGAGCAGTTCTTC. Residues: CASSPGVRHEQFF.

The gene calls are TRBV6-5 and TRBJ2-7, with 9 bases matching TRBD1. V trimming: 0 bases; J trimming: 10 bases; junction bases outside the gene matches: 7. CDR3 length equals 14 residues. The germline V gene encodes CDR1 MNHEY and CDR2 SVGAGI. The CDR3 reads CASSYSFRDRVQYF. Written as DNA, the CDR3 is TGTGCCAGCAGTTACTCGTTCCGGGACAGGGTTCAGTACTTC.

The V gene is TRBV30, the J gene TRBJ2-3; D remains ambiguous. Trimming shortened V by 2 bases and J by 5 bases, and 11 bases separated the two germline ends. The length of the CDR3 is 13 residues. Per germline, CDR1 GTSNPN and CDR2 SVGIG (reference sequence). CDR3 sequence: CAWSPLVVDTQYF. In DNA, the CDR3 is TGTGCCTGGAGTCCCCTGGTGGTAGATACGCAGTATTTT.

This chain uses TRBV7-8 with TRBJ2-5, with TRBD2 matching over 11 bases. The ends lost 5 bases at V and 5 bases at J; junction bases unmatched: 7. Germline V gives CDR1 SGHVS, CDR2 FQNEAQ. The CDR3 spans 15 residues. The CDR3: CASSPLAGGGETQYF. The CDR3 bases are TGTGCCAGCAGCCCTCTAGCGGGGGGCGGGGAGACCCAGTACTTC.

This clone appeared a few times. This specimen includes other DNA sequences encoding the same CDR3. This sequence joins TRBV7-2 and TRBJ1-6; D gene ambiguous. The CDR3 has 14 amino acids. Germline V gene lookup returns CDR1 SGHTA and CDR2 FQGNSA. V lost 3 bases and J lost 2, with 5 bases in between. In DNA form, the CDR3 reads TGTGCCAGCAGCTTGGAACCCTATAATTCACCCCTCCACTTT. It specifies CASSLEPYNSPLHF.

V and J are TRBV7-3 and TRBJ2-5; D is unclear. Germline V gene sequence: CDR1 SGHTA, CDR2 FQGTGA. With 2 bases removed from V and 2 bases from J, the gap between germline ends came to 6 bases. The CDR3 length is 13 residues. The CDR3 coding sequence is TGTGCCAGCAGCTTAGGGCGTCAAGAGACCCAGTACTTC. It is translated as CASSLGRQETQYF.